Following are 7 T cell receptor beta chains from one sample sequenced in a study of cytomegalovirus exposure and HLA in healthy donors. Libraries were prepared by immunoSEQ multiplex PCR; TCRdb keeps only in-frame clonotypes and omits some of them. The sample yields 200,000 or so clones, 80% to 90% seen once. Sequences were obtained from PBMCs. The source of these receptors is a woman in her thirties in good health and CMV-seropositive.

J is TRBJ2-1 and V is TRBV20-1; D is possibly TRBD1 (5 bases). Looked up from germline, CDR1 is DFQATT and CDR2 is SNEGSKA (reference sequence). The CDR3 spans 10 residues. Trimming took 6 bases from V and 5 from J, leaving 5 bases between them. CDR3 DNA: TGCAGTGCGGACAACAATGAGCAGTTCTTC. It translates to CSADNNEQFF.

The V gene is TRBV19, the J gene TRBJ2-7, with TRBD1 matching 8 bases. V lost 8 bases to trimming and J lost 4 bases; unmatched junction nucleotides: 19. The germline V gene has CDR1 LNHDA and CDR2 SQIVND (reference sequence). The CDR3 sequence is 17 residues long. CDR3 amino acids: CASSPGSGQGRSYEQYF. The DNA for the CDR3 is TGTGCCAGTTCCCCTGGGTCCGGACAGGGACGATCGTACGAGCAGTACTTC. The full variable domain, rest sourced from reference TRBV19 and TRBJ2-7, is DGGITQSPKYLFRKEGQNVTLSCEQNLNHDAMYWYRQDPGQGLRLIYYSQIVNDFQKGDIAEGYSVSREKKESFPLTVTSAQKNPTAFYLCASSPGSGQGRSYEQYFGPGTRLTVT.

The chain couples TRBV2 to TRBJ1-2, with D perhaps matching TRBD1 (5 bases). CDR3 length equals 14 residues. The V end lost 5 bases, the J end lost 8 bases, and 18 bases lay between the germline ends. Per the germline V gene, CDR1 is SNHLY and CDR2 is FYNNEI. The CDR3 DNA follows: TGTGCCAGCAGTATCAAGACAGTAATCGGCGGCTACACCTTC. Residues: CASSIKTVIGGYTF.

This chain joins TRBV9 and TRBJ2-1; 8 bases agree with TRBD2. The germline CDR1 and CDR2 sequences are SGDLS and YYNGEE. The CDR3 has 15 residues. Trimming at V came to 0 bases and at J to 8 bases, leaving 7 bases not matched to a gene. CDR3 sequence (DNA): TGTGCCAGCAGCGTAGTCAGCGGGAGCCCTGATGAGCAGTTCTTC. It codes for CASSVVSGSPDEQFF.

The chain recombines TRBV27 with TRBJ2-3; 7 nucleotides match TRBD2. CDR1 is MNHEY, CDR2 SMNVEV, per germline (reference sequence). CDR3 size: 18 residues. Trimming removed 3 bases from V and 4 bases from J; junction bases left unmatched: 16. The CDR3 DNA reads as TGTGCCAGCAGTTTCCTTTATCCGAAAGCGGGATCGCCAGATACGCAGTATTTT. Translation: CASSFLYPKAGSPDTQYF.

This clone appeared once. V gene TRBV4-1 combines with J gene TRBJ2-3; D not certain. CDR3 length: 12 residues. CDR1 is MGHRA and CDR2 is YSYEKL in the germline V gene. The V end lost 1 base, the J end lost 13 bases, and 12 bases lay between the germline ends. The CDR3 spells CASSQAPWSKYF. CDR3 sequence (DNA): TGCGCCAGCAGCCAAGCCCCTTGGTCTAAGTATTTT.

The rearrangement joins TRBV27 to TRBJ2-7; 8 bases are shared with TRBD1. The V gene's germline CDR1 is MNHEY and CDR2 SMNVEV (reference sequence). CDR3 length: 14 amino acids. The ends lost 4 bases at V and 3 bases at J; junction bases unmatched: 5. The CDR3 DNA follows: TGTGCCAGCAGTTCCCAGGACAGGGTCTACGAGCAGTACTTC. This sequence encodes CASSSQDRVYEQYF.